The entry below gives a single T cell receptor (beta chain) sequence along with its context. Its antigen remains undetermined. No much larger clone exists at a distance of one base, and base qualities are not known. This entry is derived from a study of siplizumab effects on memory and regulatory T cells (dated by TCRdb to 2018 to 2020). In the study overall: The study examined how the anti-CD2 antibody siplizumab affects alloreactive T-cell subsets in allogeneic mixed lymphocyte reactions built from human PBMCs.

Paper-wide results and their limitations: The cumulative frequency of alloreactive sequences that could be traced back to unstimulated CD4+ memory T cells was significantly reduced by siplizumab. The suppressive function of proliferating Tregs from siplizumab cultures was not functionally confirmed. For roughly 80-95% of proliferating CD4+ or CD8+ clones, no naive or memory phenotype could be assigned. Because sequences at frequencies below about 10^-5 were poorly captured, only a minor fraction of alloreactive clones could be mapped back to unstimulated subsets. Unstimulated naive T cells appeared more diverse than memory T cells, and naive cells seemed to contribute substantially to the alloresponse. Among mappable alloreactive CD4+ clones, the Treg-derived fraction averaged around 69% with siplizumab versus approximately 27% in control reactions.

Sorted unstimulated T cells, along with proliferating T cells recovered from mixed lymphocyte reactions, underwent TCRbeta CDR3 sequencing. Fresh whole blood from ten HLA-typed healthy donors served as the source for isolating PBMCs. V loses 4 bases, J loses 1 base, and the germline ends lie 9 bases apart. CDR1 and CDR2 are read off the germline V gene as MGHDK and SYGVNS. Inclusive of the bounding cysteine and phenylalanine, the CDR3 is 14 residues long. The entry retains the CDR3 DNA only, 42 bases that are in frame from base 1. Libraries were made using the immunoSEQ multiplex PCR assay. The deep sequencing platform assayed around 10^5 TCR templates per sample. Genomic DNA extracted from sorted T cells was used for TCRbeta CDR3 sequencing. In the paper's pipeline: Clonal analysis of TCRbeta CDR3 data was done in the R programming language. Alloreactive CD4+ and CD8+ clones were identified by comparing unstimulated samples to CFSE-low samples taken after the reaction. Regulatory or non-regulatory origin was assigned to alloreactive CD4+ clones by matching of sequences to sorted unstimulated Treg and non-Treg repertoires. The source is immuneACCESS, and TCRdb retained only in-frame sequences with V and J called. Part of the clones is not carried over; for the studies checked, unresolved V genes explain less than half of this, and the remainder is unexplained. From that table come the V and J calls and clone size; the DNA was used to work out D and trimming. Present in this sample are 65,000 to 85,000 clones, 93% of which were seen just once. Together, the top ten hold approximately 5.3% of the sample.

The receptor's source is a human donor in good health. The V and J segments used are TRBV25-1 and TRBJ2-3; the D gene remains uncertain. The sequencing input was CD8+ T cells sorted from blood. The DNA sequence is given as TGTGCCAGCAGTGTGGGGTCCGGCACAGATACGCAGTATTTT. It translates to CASSVGSGTDTQYF.